This T cell receptor (beta chain) emerged from a study of shared clonotypes between healthy human individuals. Study results and caveats: Donor clonotype sharing was expected to depend on sequencing depth.

Per germline, CDR1 LGHNA and CDR2 YNFKEQ. This CDR3 is 17 amino acids long. J lost 9 bases, V lost 4 bases, and 12 bases had no gene match. CD8 cells regarded as naive lacked CD45RO, were positively chosen for CCR7, and omitted terminally differentiated effector memory CD45RA+ cells. Sequencing used immunoSEQ multiplex PCR; TCRdb keeps in-frame clones, though not all of them. Among about 2 million clones listed, less than 95% were seen once. On this clone: Its antigen is not known.

The sequence derives from a man between 18 and 29 years old in good health. The chain links TRBV4-2 to TRBJ2-1; 13 positions match TRBD2. The material sequenced was naive CD8+ T cells sorted from blood. In nucleotides, the CDR3 is TGTGCCAGCAGCCCCGGCTCACTAGCGGGGGGGCCAGGTGAGCAGTTCTTC. This encodes CASSPGSLAGGPGEQFF.